This TCR beta chain was obtained from a study of lymphopenia after photon versus proton radiotherapy. Profiling relied on immunoSEQ multiplex PCR, and the TCRdb table lists in-frame clones only, not all of them. The table records 55,000 to 70,000 clones, 85% to 95% of them present only once. The TCR sequence derives from a woman in her thirties or forties with cholangiocarcinoma. The material sequenced was peripheral blood, taken from a patient treated with photon-based radiotherapy.

CDR3 protein: CASIGVSNTEAFF. The CDR3 DNA sequence: TGTGCCAGCATCGGGGTATCGAACACTGAAGCTTTCTTT. V and J are TRBV28 and TRBJ1-1; the D is unclear. The CDR3 runs to 13 residues. Germline-derived CDR1 and CDR2 are MDHEN and SYDVKM. The ends were cut back, 7 bases at V and 1 base at J, with 10 bases in the middle.